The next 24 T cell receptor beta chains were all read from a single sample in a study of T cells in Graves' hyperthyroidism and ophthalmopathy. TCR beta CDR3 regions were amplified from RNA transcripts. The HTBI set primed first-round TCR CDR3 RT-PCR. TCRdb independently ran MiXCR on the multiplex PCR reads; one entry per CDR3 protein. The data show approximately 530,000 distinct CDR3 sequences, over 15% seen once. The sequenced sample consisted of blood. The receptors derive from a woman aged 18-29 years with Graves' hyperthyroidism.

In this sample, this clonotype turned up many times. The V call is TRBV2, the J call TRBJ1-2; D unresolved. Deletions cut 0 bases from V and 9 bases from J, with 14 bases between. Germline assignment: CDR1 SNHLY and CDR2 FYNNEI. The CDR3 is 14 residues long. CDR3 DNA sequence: TGTGCCAGCAGTGAAGCGGTAAGGGCGCGGAGCTACACCTTC. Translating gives CASSEAVRARSYTF.

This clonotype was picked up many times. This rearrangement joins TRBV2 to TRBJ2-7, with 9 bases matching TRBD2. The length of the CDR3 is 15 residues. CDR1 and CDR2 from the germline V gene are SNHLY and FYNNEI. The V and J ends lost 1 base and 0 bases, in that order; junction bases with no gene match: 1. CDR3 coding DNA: TGTGCCAGCAGTGAAGGGACTAGCGACTCCTACGAGCAGTACTTC. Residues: CASSEGTSDSYEQYF.

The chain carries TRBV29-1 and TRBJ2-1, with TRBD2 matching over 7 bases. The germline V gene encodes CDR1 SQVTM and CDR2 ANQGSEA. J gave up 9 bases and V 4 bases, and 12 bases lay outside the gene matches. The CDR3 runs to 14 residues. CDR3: CSVGSRLALLEQFF. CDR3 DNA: TGCAGCGTTGGGTCAAGACTAGCACTTCTTGAGCAGTTCTTC.

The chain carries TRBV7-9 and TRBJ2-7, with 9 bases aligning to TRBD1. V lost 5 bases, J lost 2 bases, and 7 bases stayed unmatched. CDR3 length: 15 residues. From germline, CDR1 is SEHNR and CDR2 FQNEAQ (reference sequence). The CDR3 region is CASSPTGQGPYEQYF. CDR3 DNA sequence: TGTGCCAGCAGCCCAACGGGACAGGGTCCCTACGAGCAGTACTTC.

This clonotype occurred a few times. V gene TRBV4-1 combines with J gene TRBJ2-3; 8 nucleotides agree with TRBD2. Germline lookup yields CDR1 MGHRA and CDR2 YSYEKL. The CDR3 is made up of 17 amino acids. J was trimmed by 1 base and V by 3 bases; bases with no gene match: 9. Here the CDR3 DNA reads TGCGCCAGCAGCCAGACTCTCGCGGGAGGACGCACAGATACGCAGTATTTT. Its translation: CASSQTLAGGRTDTQYF.

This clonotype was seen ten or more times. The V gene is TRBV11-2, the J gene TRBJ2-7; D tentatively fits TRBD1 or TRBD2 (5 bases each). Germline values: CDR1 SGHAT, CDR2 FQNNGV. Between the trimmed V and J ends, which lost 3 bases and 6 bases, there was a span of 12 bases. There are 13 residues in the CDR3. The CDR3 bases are TGTGCCAGCAGCTTCTTGGGGGTGGGCGAGCAGTACTTC. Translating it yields CASSFLGVGEQYF. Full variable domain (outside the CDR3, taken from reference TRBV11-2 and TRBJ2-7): EAGVAQSPRYKIIEKRQSVAFWCNPISGHATLYWYQQILGQGPKLLIQFQNNGVVDDSQLPKDRFSAERLKGVDSTLKIQPAKLEDSAVYLCASSFLGVGEQYFGPGTRLTVT.

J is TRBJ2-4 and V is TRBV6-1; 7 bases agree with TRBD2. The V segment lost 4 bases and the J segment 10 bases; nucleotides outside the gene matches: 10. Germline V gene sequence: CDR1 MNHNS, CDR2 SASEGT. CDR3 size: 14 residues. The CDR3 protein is CASSGSWTSDIQYF. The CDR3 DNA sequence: TGTGCCAGCAGTGGTTCGTGGACTAGTGATATTCAGTACTTC.

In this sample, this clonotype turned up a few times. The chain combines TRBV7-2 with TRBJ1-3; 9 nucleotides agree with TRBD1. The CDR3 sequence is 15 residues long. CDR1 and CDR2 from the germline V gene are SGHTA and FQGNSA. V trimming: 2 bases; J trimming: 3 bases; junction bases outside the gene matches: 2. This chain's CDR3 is CASSLYRGLGNTIYF. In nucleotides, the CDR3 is TGTGCCAGCAGCTTATACAGGGGGCTTGGAAACACCATATATTTT.

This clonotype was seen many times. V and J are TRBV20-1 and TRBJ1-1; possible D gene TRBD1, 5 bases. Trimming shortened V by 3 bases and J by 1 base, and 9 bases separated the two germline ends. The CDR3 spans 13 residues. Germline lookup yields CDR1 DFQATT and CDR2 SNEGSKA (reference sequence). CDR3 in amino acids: CSASQGSNTEAFF. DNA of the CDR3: TGCAGTGCTAGTCAGGGCTCGAACACTGAAGCTTTCTTT.

The CDR3 loop reads CASSSLPGDSSYEQYF. The CDR3, as DNA: TGTGCCAGCAGCTCACTCCCAGGGGATAGCTCCTACGAGCAGTACTTC. The chain has TRBV7-6 and TRBJ2-7; tentatively, D is TRBD1 (6 bases). Trimming left V 4 bases short and J 0 bases short, with 16 bases between. The germline CDR1 and CDR2 sequences are SGHVS and FNYEAQ. The CDR3 is 16 residues long. Full variable domain (rest looked up from reference TRBV7-6 and TRBJ2-7): GAGVSQSPRYKVTKRGQDVALRCDPISGHVSLYWYRQALGQGPEFLTYFNYEAQQDKSGLPNDRFSAERPEGSISTLTIQRTEQRDSAMYRCASSSLPGDSSYEQYFGPGTRLTVT.

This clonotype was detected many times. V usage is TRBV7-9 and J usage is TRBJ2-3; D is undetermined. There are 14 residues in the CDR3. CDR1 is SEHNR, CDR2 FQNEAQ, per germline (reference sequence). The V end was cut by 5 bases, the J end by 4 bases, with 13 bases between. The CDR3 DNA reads TGTGCCAGCAGCCGGTCACCCGGGCCAGATACGCAGTATTTT. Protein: CASSRSPGPDTQYF. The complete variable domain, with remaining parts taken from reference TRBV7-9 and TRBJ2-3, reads DTGVSQNPRHKITKRGQNVTFRCDPISEHNRLYWYRQTLGQGPEFLTYFQNEAQLEKSRLLSDRFSAERPKGSFSTLEIQRTEQGDSAMYLCASSRSPGPDTQYFGPGTRLTVL.

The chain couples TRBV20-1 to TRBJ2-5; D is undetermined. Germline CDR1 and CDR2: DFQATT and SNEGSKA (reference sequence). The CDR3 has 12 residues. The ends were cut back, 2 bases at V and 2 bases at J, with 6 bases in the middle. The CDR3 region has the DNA TGCAGTGCTAGAATAGTTCAAGAGACCCAGTACTTC. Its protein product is CSARIVQETQYF.

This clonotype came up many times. CDR3 nucleotides: TGTGCCAGCAGCCAACCGGGGGGTCCCGAAAAACTGTTTTTT. Translated: CASSQPGGPEKLFF. The chain is built from TRBV12-3 or TRBV12-4 and TRBJ1-4, with D perhaps TRBD1 (5 bases). The CDR3 covers 14 residues. Trimming took 6 bases from V and 8 from J, leaving 16 bases between them.

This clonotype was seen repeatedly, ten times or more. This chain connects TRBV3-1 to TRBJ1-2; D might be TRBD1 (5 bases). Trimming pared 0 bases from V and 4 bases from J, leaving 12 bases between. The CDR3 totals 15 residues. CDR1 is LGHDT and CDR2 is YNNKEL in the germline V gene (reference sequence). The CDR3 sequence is CASSQEGPLGYGYTF. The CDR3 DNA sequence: TGTGCCAGCAGCCAAGAGGGGCCTCTTGGCTATGGCTACACCTTC.

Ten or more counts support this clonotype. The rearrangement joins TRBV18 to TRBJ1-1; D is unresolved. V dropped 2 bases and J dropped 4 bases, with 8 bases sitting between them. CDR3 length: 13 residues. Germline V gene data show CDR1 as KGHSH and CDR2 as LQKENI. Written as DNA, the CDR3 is TGTGCCAGCTCACCAGGGATGGGCACTGAAGCTTTCTTT. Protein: CASSPGMGTEAFF.

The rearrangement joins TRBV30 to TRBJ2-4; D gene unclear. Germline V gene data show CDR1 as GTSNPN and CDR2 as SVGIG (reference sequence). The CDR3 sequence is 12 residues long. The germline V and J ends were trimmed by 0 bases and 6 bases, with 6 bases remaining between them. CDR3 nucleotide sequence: TGTGCCTGGAGTGTCGTGGTAAACATTCAGTACTTC. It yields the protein CAWSVVVNIQYF. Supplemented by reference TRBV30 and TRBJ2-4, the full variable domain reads SQTIHQWPATLVQPVGSPLSLECTVEGTSNPNLYWYRQAAGRGLQLLFYSVGIGQISSEVPQNLSASRPQDRQFILSSKKLLLSDSGFYLCAWSVVVNIQYFGAGTRLSVL.

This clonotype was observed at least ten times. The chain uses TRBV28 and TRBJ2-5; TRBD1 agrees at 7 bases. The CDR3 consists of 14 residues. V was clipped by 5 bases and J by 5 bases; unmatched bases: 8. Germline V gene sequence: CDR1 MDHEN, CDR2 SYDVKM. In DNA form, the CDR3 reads TGTGCCAGCAGTACTTACAGGGGACCTGAGACCCAGTACTTC. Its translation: CASSTYRGPETQYF. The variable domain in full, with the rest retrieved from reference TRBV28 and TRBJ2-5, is DVKVTQSSRYLVKRTGEKVFLECVQDMDHENMFWYRQDPGLGLRLIYFSYDVKMKEKGDIPEGYSVSREKKERFSLILESASTNQTSMYLCASSTYRGPETQYFGPGTRLLVL.

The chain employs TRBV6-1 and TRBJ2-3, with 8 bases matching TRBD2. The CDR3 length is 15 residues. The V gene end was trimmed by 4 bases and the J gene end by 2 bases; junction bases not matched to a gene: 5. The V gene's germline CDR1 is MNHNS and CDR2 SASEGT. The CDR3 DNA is TGTGCCAGCAGTGGAATAGCGGGGTTCACAGATACGCAGTATTTT. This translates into CASSGIAGFTDTQYF.

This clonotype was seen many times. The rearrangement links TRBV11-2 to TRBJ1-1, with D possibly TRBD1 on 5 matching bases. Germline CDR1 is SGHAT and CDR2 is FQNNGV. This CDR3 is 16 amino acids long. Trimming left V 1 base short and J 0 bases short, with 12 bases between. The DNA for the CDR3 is TGTGCCAGCAGCTTAGTTTACAGGAAAGTGAACACTGAAGCTTTCTTT. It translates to CASSLVYRKVNTEAFF.

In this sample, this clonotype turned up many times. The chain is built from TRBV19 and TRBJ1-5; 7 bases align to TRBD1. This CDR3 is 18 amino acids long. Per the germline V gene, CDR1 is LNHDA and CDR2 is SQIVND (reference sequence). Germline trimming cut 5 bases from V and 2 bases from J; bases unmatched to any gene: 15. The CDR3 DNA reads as TGTGCCAGTAGTGGGCAGACAGGGCGTGGGTTAGGCAATCAGCCCCAGCATTTT. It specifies CASSGQTGRGLGNQPQHF.

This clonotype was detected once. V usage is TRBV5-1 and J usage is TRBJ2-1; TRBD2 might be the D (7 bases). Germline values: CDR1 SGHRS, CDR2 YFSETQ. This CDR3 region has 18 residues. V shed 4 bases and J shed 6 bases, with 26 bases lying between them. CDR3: CASSMGGLAISESNEQFF. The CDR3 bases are TGCGCCAGCAGCATGGGGGGGCTCGCGATCAGTGAGTCCAATGAGCAGTTCTTC.

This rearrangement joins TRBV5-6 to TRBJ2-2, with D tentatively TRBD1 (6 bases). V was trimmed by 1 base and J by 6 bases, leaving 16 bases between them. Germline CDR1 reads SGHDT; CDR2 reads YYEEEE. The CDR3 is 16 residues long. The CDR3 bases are TGTGCCAGCAGCTTGTTGGCAGGGGCGCGTTCCGGGGAGCTGTTTTTT. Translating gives CASSLLAGARSGELFF.

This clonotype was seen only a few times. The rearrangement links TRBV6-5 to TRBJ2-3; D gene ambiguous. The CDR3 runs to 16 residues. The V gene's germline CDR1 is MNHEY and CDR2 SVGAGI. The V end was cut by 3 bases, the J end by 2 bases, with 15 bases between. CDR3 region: CASSYNPQLPTDTQYF. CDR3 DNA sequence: TGTGCCAGCAGTTATAATCCCCAACTACCCACAGATACGCAGTATTTT.

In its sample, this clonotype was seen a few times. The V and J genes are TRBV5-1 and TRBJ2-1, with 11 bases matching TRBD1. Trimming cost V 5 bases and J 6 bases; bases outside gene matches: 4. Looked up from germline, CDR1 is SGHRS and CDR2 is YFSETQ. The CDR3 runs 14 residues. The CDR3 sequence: CASSPGTGGNEQFF. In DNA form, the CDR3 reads TGCGCCAGCAGTCCCGGGACAGGGGGCAATGAGCAGTTCTTC.